Detailed here is one TCR beta chain. Its antigen is not known. The data were taken from a study of cytotoxic CD8 clonotypes in ibrutinib-treated CLL. Across the whole study: Across samples, productive templates numbered over 200,000 and productive rearrangements reached about 100,000 on average.

The study, taken as a whole, reports: Before falling back toward baseline at progression, clonality had risen at the time of ibrutinib response. Patients with sustained remission and those progressing were sampled at differing times. Few clonotypes were public, and these shrank or held steady under treatment.

The V segment lost 5 bases and the J segment 5 bases; nucleotides outside the gene matches: 9. This CDR3 has 15 residues. Germline-derived CDR1 and CDR2 are MNHEY and SVGAGI. Clones were read by immunoSEQ multiplex PCR, and TCRdb kept only the in-frame ones, dropping some. Seen here are approximately 190,000 clones, more than 65% observed once, and the top ten hold around 5.9%. The TCR comes from a human donor with chronic lymphocytic leukemia. The specimen comprised PBMCs, sampled after 12 months of ibrutinib treatment. The V and J genes are TRBV6-5 and TRBJ1-5, with TRBD1 matching 7 bases. The CDR3 spells CASSLNRQGYQPQHF. In DNA form, the CDR3 reads TGTGCCAGCAGTCTAAATCGACAGGGCTATCAGCCCCAGCATTTT.